The 29 T cell receptor beta chains listed next were all sequenced from one sample in a study of tissue T cells after allogeneic stem cell transplantation. Clones were read by immunoSEQ multiplex PCR, and TCRdb kept only the in-frame ones, dropping some. The data show over 2,000 clones, 50% to 80% seen once. Sequences were obtained from gut tissue. The receptors stem from a female BALB/c mouse in good health. This strain has MHC haplotype H2-d.

Remarks on this clone: Any gene name here is a mouse gene name. The sequence runs out 1 residue before the end of the CDR3; the remainder is reconstructed from the germline J gene. This chain uses TRBV19 with TRBJ2-1, with TRBD1 matching 11 bases. The CDR3 consists of 15 residues. Germline V CDR1 and CDR2: FNHDT, SITEND (reference sequence). The ends lost 1 base at V and 5 bases at J; junction bases unmatched: 2. The CDR3 DNA, read in part, is TGTGCCAGCAGTATATGGGACAGGGGGGATGCTGAGCAGTTC. As protein: CASSIWDRGDAEQF. The full CDR3 reads CASSIWDRGDAEQFF.

Concerning this clone: Germline and genes: mouse. The sequence runs out 1 residue before the end of the CDR3; the remainder is reconstructed from the germline J gene. The gene calls are TRBV5 and TRBJ2-2; TRBD2 matches 11 bases. CDR1 and CDR2 from the germline V gene are LGHNA and YNLKQL (reference sequence). The CDR3 is 17 amino acids. V trimming: 2 bases; J trimming: 2 bases; junction bases outside the gene matches: 4. This CDR3 is CASSQPRDWGNTGQLYF. The part of the CDR3 DNA that was read is TGTGCCAGCAGCCAACCCCGGGACTGGGGGAACACCGGGCAGCTCTAC.

The table lists this clone with a few counts. Gene labels here are mouse ones. The CDR3 end falls 1 residue outside the read, so it is completed with the germline J gene. The chain couples TRBV19 to TRBJ2-7; 10 nucleotides match TRBD2. This CDR3 spans 16 amino acids. V shed 5 bases and J 0 bases; nucleotides not matched to a gene: 8. Germline lookup yields CDR1 FNHDT and CDR2 SITEND (reference sequence). The DNA read from the CDR3 is TGTGCCAGCAGCCCCAACTGGGGGGGGAGCTCCTATGAACAGTAC. It translates to CASSPNWGGSSYEQY. The full CDR3 protein is CASSPNWGGSSYEQYF.

A remark on this clone: Gene labels here are mouse ones. The observed sequence ends 1 residue before the CDR3 terminus, with the missing tail filled in from the germline J gene. This chain connects TRBV13-1 to TRBJ2-3, with 8 bases that match TRBD2. V was pared by 0 bases and J by 4 bases, with 4 bases of the junction left unmatched. The CDR3 has 15 amino acids. Germline V CDR1 and CDR2: NSHNY, SYGAGN. The CDR3 loop is CASSDDGLGPETLYF. CDR3 DNA, as far as it was read: TGTGCCAGCAGTGATGATGGACTGGGCCCAGAAACGCTGTAT.

In the case of this clone: Gene names and germline refer to mouse. Sequencing ends 1 residue short of the CDR3 end; the germline J gene provides the rest. The chain links TRBV30 to TRBJ2-3, with a tentative D call TRBD1 (5 bases). Deletions cut 2 bases from V and 0 bases from J, with 9 bases between. CDR3 length: 14 residues. In germline, CDR1 is SQVVS, CDR2 ANEGSEA. CDR3 region: CSSRLDNSAETLYF. Partial CDR3 DNA: TGTAGTTCTAGATTGGACAATAGTGCAGAAACGCTGTAT.

On this clone itself: The genes and germline here are from mouse. The read halts 1 residue ahead of the CDR3 end, with the missing end drawn from the germline J gene. The V call is TRBV15, the J call TRBJ1-6, with D possibly matching TRBD1 (6 bases). TRBJ1-6 is sorted into the ORF group, with uncertain function. Germline V gene sequence: CDR1 SGHND, CDR2 FRSKSL. V lost 6 bases, J lost 2 bases, and 11 bases lay in between. The CDR3 runs 15 residues. The CDR3 DNA, read in part, is TGTGCCAGCAGGGACCGGGACACCTATAATTCGCCCCTCTAC. As protein: CASRDRDTYNSPLY. The full CDR3 is CASRDRDTYNSPLYF.

The table lists this clone with a few counts. Mouse gene names apply. The CDR3 extends 1 residue past the end of the read, so its final part is completed from the germline J gene. The V and J genes are TRBV29 and TRBJ1-3; D is perhaps TRBD1 (5 bases). V was shortened by 3 bases and J by 2 bases, with 5 bases between the two germline ends. The CDR3 is made up of 13 amino acids. Germline V CDR1 and CDR2: MSHET, SYDVDS. The sequenced part of the CDR3 DNA is TGTGCTAGCAGTTTCAGGGCTGGAAATACGCTCTAT. This codes for CASSFRAGNTLY. The whole CDR3 is CASSFRAGNTLYF.

As to this clone: Mouse names are used for the genes. The CDR3 end lies 1 residue beyond the end of the read and is filled in from the germline J gene. This same CDR3 is encoded by further DNA sequences in the sample. The J gene is TRBJ2-1, the V gene TRBV20; TRBD2 might be the D (6 bases). Germline V gene lookup returns CDR1 GFQATS and CDR2 STVNSAI. V was pared by 7 bases and J by 1 base, with 11 bases between. This CDR3 spans 13 amino acids. This CDR3 is CGGDSDNYAEQFF. The sequenced CDR3 bases are TGTGGTGGGGACTCGGACAACTATGCTGAGCAGTTC. The variable domain in full, with the rest retrieved from reference TRBV20 and TRBJ2-1, is GALVYQYPRRTICKSGTSMRMECQAVGFQATSVAWYRQSPQKTFELIALSTVNSAIKYEQNFTQEKFPISHPNLSFSSMTVLNAYLEDRGLYLCGGDSDNYAEQFFGPGTRLTVL.

This clone has a handful of counts. Gene names refer to mouse genes. The CDR3 end falls 1 residue outside the read, so it is completed with the germline J gene. The rearrangement joins TRBV13-2 to TRBJ2-7, with 11 bases that match TRBD2. J gave up 4 bases and V 5 bases, and 2 bases lay outside the gene matches. CDR3 length equals 13 residues. Germline V gene data show CDR1 as NNHNN and CDR2 as SYGAGS (reference sequence). CDR3 residues: CASGGTGGYEQYF. The part of the CDR3 DNA that was read is TGTGCCAGCGGCGGGACTGGGGGATATGAACAGTAC.

Of note for this clone: Gene labels here are mouse ones. Read sequence stops 1 residue before the CDR3 end, and the germline J gene provides the missing end. The chain couples TRBV19 to TRBJ2-1; D tentatively reads TRBD1 or TRBD2 (5 bases each). Trimming shortened V by 3 bases and J by 3 bases, and 13 bases separated the two germline ends. The length of the CDR3 is 15 residues. From germline, CDR1 is FNHDT and CDR2 SITEND (reference sequence). CDR3 bases read: TGTGCCAGCAGTAAACCGGGACCCTTCTATGCTGAGCAGTTC. Translating gives CASSKPGPFYAEQF. The CDR3, in full, reads CASSKPGPFYAEQFF.

As for this clone: Gene names refer to mouse genes. The read terminates 1 residue ahead of where the CDR3 ends, so the germline J gene completes it. This chain connects TRBV20 to TRBJ2-1; the D gene could be TRBD1 or TRBD2 (6 bases each). The V end lost 3 bases, the J end lost 7 bases, and 13 bases lay between the germline ends. The CDR3 has 13 residues. Germline CDR1 GFQATS, CDR2 STVNSAI. Partial CDR3 DNA: TGTGGTGCTAGAGTCGGGGGCGGGGCTGAGCAGTTC. This sequence encodes CGARVGGGAEQF. The whole CDR3 sequence reads CGARVGGGAEQFF.

In regard to this clone: Each gene name is a mouse one. The missing CDR3 end, 1 residue past where the read stops, is filled in from the germline J gene. The rearrangement joins TRBV13-1 to TRBJ1-2; D unresolved. V was trimmed by 0 bases and J by 4 bases, leaving 7 bases between them. CDR1 and CDR2 (germline): NSHNY, SYGAGN. The CDR3 runs 13 residues. The CDR3 sequence is CASSDGGSSDYTF. CDR3 DNA (partial): TGTGCCAGCAGTGATGGAGGGTCCTCCGACTACACC.

A word on this clone: Mouse gene names and germline throughout. The read stops 1 residue short of the end of the CDR3; the missing end is completed from the germline J gene. The V gene is TRBV31, the J gene TRBJ2-5; 9 bases are shared with TRBD2. Per the germline V gene, CDR1 is GKSSPN and CDR2 is SITVG. CDR3 length equals 15 residues. With 5 bases clipped from V and 3 bases from J, the junction kept 9 bases outside the gene matches. The sequenced CDR3 bases are TGTGCCTGGGCAGACTGGGGGAGACTTCAAGACACCCAGTAC. Translating it yields CAWADWGRLQDTQY. The complete CDR3 reads CAWADWGRLQDTQYF. The whole variable domain, filled in from reference TRBV31 and TRBJ2-5, reads AQTIHQWPVAEIKAVGSPLSLGCTIKGKSSPNLYWYWQATGGTLQQLFYSITVGQVESVVQLNLSASRPKDDQFILSTEKLLLSHSGFYLCAWADWGRLQDTQYFGPGTRLLVL.

This clone appeared a single time. Mouse gene names apply. The CDR3 goes on 1 residue after the read ends, and that part is filled in from the germline J gene. The rearrangement joins TRBV17 to TRBJ2-7; the D call may be TRBD1 or TRBD2 (5 bases each). Germline assignment: CDR1 MNHDT and CDR2 YYDKIL. The CDR3 has 12 amino acids. Trimming cost V 6 bases and J 6 bases, with 12 bases left between them. The sequenced CDR3 bases are TGTGCTAGCAGCACTCACGGGGGTGAACAGTAC. Translated: CASSTHGGEQY. The whole CDR3 is CASSTHGGEQYF.

Of note for this clone: Genes and germline are mouse. The read terminates 1 residue before the CDR3 end, so the remaining end is supplied by the germline J gene. The chain joins TRBV24 to TRBJ2-5; 8 bases match TRBD1. CDR1 KGHTA and CDR2 FRNEEI come from the germline V gene. With V trimmed by 8 bases and J by 2 bases, 3 bases remained unmatched. The length of the CDR3 is 13 residues. The CDR3 here is CASSRGPQDTQYF. The DNA read from the CDR3 is TGTGCCAGCTCCAGGGGGCCCCAAGACACCCAGTAC.

Details on this clone: The gene names here belong to mouse. The CDR3 bases that were read are TGTGCCAGCGGTGAAAGGGGCGCTGGAAATACGCTCTAT. Translated, it gives CASGERGAGNTLY. The full CDR3 reads CASGERGAGNTLYF. J is TRBJ1-3 and V is TRBV13-2; D is perhaps TRBD1 (5 bases). Read coverage stops 1 residue before the CDR3 terminus; the germline J gene supplies the remainder. CDR1 is NNHNN, CDR2 SYGAGS, per germline (reference sequence). CDR3 size: 14 residues. Trimming removed 2 bases at V and 2 bases at J, with 8 bases between.

In the case of this clone: The gene names given are mouse names. The CDR3 goes on 1 residue after the read ends, and that part is filled in from the germline J gene. This sequence joins TRBV13-3 and TRBJ2-1; 10 positions agree with TRBD2. The CDR3 is 15 residues long. V lost 6 bases to trimming and J lost 3 bases; unmatched junction nucleotides: 6. Germline loops: CDR1 NNHDY, CDR2 SYVADS. The sequenced CDR3 bases are TGTGCCAGCACTCCCCGGACTGGGGGCTATGCTGAGCAGTTC. It is translated as CASTPRTGGYAEQF. The whole CDR3 region reads CASTPRTGGYAEQFF.

Comment on this clone: Gene names and germline refer to mouse. The sequence runs out 1 residue before the end of the CDR3; the remainder is reconstructed from the germline J gene. The chain links TRBV19 to TRBJ1-1, with 10 bases fitting TRBD1. Per germline, CDR1 FNHDT and CDR2 SITEND (reference sequence). This CDR3 spans 14 amino acids. V lost 2 bases to trimming and J lost 4 bases; unmatched junction nucleotides: 2. The CDR3 bases that were read are TGTGCCAGCAGTATGACAGGGGGCGCCACAGAAGTCTTC. Protein product: CASSMTGGATEVF. The full CDR3 protein is CASSMTGGATEVFF. The whole variable domain, remainder taken from reference TRBV19 and TRBJ1-1, is GGIITQTPKFLIGQEGQKLTLKCQQNFNHDTMYWYRQDSGKGLRLIYYSITENDLQKGDLSEGYDASREKKSSFSLTVTSAQKNEMAVFLCASSMTGGATEVFFGKGTRLTVV.

Concerning this clone: Mouse germline and gene names are used. The CDR3 is cut off 1 residue early in the read; its end comes from the germline J gene. V is TRBV5 and J is TRBJ2-7; 9 nucleotides line up with TRBD2. CDR3 length equals 12 residues. Germline assignment: CDR1 LGHNA and CDR2 YNLKQL (reference sequence). V lost 10 bases, J lost 7 bases, and 8 bases stayed unmatched. The part of the CDR3 DNA that was read is TGTGCCACCGGTGGGGGGGCTGAGGAACAGTAC. Its translation: CATGGGAEEQY. The full CDR3 protein reads CATGGGAEEQYF.

Concerning this clone itself: The gene names given are mouse names. The CDR3 goes on 1 residue after the read ends, and that part is filled in from the germline J gene. The V gene is TRBV2, the J gene TRBJ2-5; the D is unclear. Trimming removed 3 bases from V and 2 bases from J, with 6 bases in between. Germline loops: CDR1 LGHNA, CDR2 YSYQKL. CDR3 length: 13 amino acids. CDR3 DNA (partial): TGTGCCAGCAGCCACCAGCTCCAAGACACCCAGTAC. Protein product: CASSHQLQDTQY. The whole CDR3 reads CASSHQLQDTQYF.

Remarks on this clone: These gene names are mouse names. Read data end 1 residue before the CDR3 end; the end is taken from the germline J gene. The chain employs TRBV4 and TRBJ1-6; the D is unclear. TRBJ1-6 belongs to the ORF category, with a function that is uncertain. The V and J ends lost 5 bases and 3 bases respectively, with 8 bases between them. The CDR3 totals 14 residues. From germline, CDR1 is LGHDT and CDR2 YNNKQL (reference sequence). The CDR3 loop reads CASSLRGYNSPLYF. The part of the CDR3 DNA that was read is TGTGCCAGCAGCCTCCGGGGCTATAATTCGCCCCTCTAC.

As regards this clone: Germline and genes here are mouse. The CDR3 goes on 1 residue after the read ends, and that part is filled in from the germline J gene. The V gene is TRBV19, the J gene TRBJ1-6; D may be TRBD1 (5 bases). TRBJ1-6 is identified as an open reading frame with a role that is uncertain. Trimming removed 2 bases from V and 7 bases from J, with 13 bases in between. This CDR3 is built from 15 residues. Germline V gene data show CDR1 as FNHDT and CDR2 as SITEND (reference sequence). The chain's CDR3 is CASSIQGIGNSPLYF. The DNA read from the CDR3 is TGTGCCAGCAGTATCCAGGGAATAGGAAATTCGCCCCTCTAC.

Concerning this clone itself: Gene names are the mouse ones. The read comes to an end 1 residue before the CDR3 does, leaving the germline J gene to fill in the end. The chain recombines TRBV19 with TRBJ2-3; TRBD2 agrees at 12 bases. The CDR3 totals 15 residues. The V gene end was trimmed by 5 bases and the J gene end by 6 bases; junction bases not matched to a gene: 7. Germline CDR1 reads FNHDT; CDR2 reads SITEND (reference sequence). CDR3 region: CASRPGTGGPETLYF. CDR3 DNA (partial): TGTGCCAGCAGACCCGGGACTGGGGGGCCTGAAACGCTGTAT. Drawing the rest from reference TRBV19 and TRBJ2-3, the complete variable domain is GGIITQTPKFLIGQEGQKLTLKCQQNFNHDTMYWYRQDSGKGLRLIYYSITENDLQKGDLSEGYDASREKKSSFSLTVTSAQKNEMAVFLCASRPGTGGPETLYFGSGTRLTVL.

This clone was found a few times. The gene names here belong to mouse. The DNA ends 1 residue before the CDR3 does, and the rest of the CDR3 is filled in from the germline J gene. The gene calls are TRBV1 and TRBJ1-3; D is unclear. V was cut by 4 bases and J by 3 bases, with 4 bases left in between. CDR1 NSQYPW and CDR2 LRSPGD come from the germline V gene (reference sequence). The CDR3 extends over 12 amino acids. Partial CDR3 DNA: TGCACCTGCAGTGGGGGTGGAAATACGCTCTAT. This encodes CTCSGGGNTLY. The full CDR3 is CTCSGGGNTLYF.

Concerning this clone: These gene names are mouse names. The read ends 1 residue shy of where the CDR3 ends; the end is completed using the germline J gene. This rearrangement joins TRBV29 to TRBJ1-1; the match to TRBD1 covers 7 bases. With V trimmed by 5 bases and J by 0 bases, 0 bases remained unmatched. The CDR3 extends over 13 amino acids. Germline CDR1 MSHET, CDR2 SYDVDS. The sequenced CDR3 bases are TGTGCTAGCAGTGGGACAGCAAACACAGAAGTCTTC. It specifies CASSGTANTEVF. The full CDR3 protein is CASSGTANTEVFF. The whole variable domain, filled in from reference TRBV29 and TRBJ1-1, reads DMKVTQMPRYLIKRMGENVLLECGQDMSHETMYWYRQDPGLGLQLIYISYDVDSNSEGDIPKGYRVSRKKREHFSLILDSAKTNQTSVYFCASSGTANTEVFFGKGTRLTVV.

As to this clone: Mouse gene names apply. The CDR3 goes on 1 residue after the read ends, and that part is filled in from the germline J gene. This chain uses TRBV5 with TRBJ2-7, with D unresolved. This CDR3 has 12 residues. The germline V gene has CDR1 LGHNA and CDR2 YNLKQL (reference sequence). Trimming took 4 bases from V and 4 from J, leaving 8 bases between them. The sequenced part of the CDR3 DNA is TGTGCCAGCAGCCCCGGCAGATATGAACAGTAC. Residues: CASSPGRYEQY. The full CDR3 is CASSPGRYEQYF.

This clone was counted a few times. Gene names and germline match the mouse. Sequencing ends 1 residue short of the CDR3 end; the germline J gene provides the rest. This chain connects TRBV13-2 to TRBJ1-5; D is ambiguous. The V and J ends lost 0 bases and 6 bases respectively, with 7 bases between them. The CDR3 loop spans 13 amino acids. In germline, CDR1 is NNHNN, CDR2 SYGAGS (reference sequence). The part of the CDR3 DNA that was read is TGTGCCAGCGGTGATGCTTCAGCCCAGGCTCCGCTT. It is translated as CASGDASAQAPL. The whole CDR3 protein reads CASGDASAQAPLF.

Concerning this clone: Any gene name here is a mouse gene name. CDR3 amino acids: CSSRQNTEVFF. CDR3 DNA, as far as it was read: TGTAGTTCTAGGCAAAACACAGAAGTCTTC. The rearrangement uses TRBV30 and TRBJ1-1; D remains unclear. The read terminates 1 residue ahead of where the CDR3 ends, so the germline J gene completes it. Germline V lookup: CDR1 SQVVS, CDR2 ANEGSEA. This CDR3 spans 11 amino acids. The V gene lost 3 bases and the J gene lost 1 base, with 3 bases spanning the gap.

Note on this clone: Gene names refer to mouse genes. The read ends 1 residue early relative to the CDR3; the germline J gene fills the gap. The chain employs TRBV1 and TRBJ1-1, with a possible D match to TRBD1 (6 bases). V gave up 4 bases and J gave up 1 base, with 10 bases separating them. Germline V gene sequence: CDR1 NSQYPW, CDR2 LRSPGD (reference sequence). The CDR3 extends over 14 amino acids. The CDR3 protein is CTCSDRDKNTEVFF. CDR3 bases read: TGCACCTGCAGTGACCGGGACAAAAACACAGAAGTCTTC.